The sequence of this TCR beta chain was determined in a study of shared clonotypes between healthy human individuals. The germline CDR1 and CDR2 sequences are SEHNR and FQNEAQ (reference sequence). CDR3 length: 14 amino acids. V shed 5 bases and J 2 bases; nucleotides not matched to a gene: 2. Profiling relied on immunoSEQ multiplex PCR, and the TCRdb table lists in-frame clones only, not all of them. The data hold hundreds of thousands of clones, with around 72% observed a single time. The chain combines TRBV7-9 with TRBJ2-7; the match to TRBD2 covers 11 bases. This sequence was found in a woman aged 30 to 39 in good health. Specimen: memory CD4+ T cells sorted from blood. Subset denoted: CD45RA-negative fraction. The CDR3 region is CASSRLAGTYEQYF. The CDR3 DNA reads TGTGCCAGCAGCCGACTAGCGGGGACCTACGAGCAGTACTTC.